What follows describes a single TCR beta chain. The data are from a study of cytotoxic CD8 clonotypes in ibrutinib-treated CLL. Turning to the study itself: Results showed around 24 partial and 2 complete responses; following median about 62 months, approximately 14 remained remitted, approximately 12 advanced.

CDR1 and CDR2 from the germline V gene are MNHEY and SMNVEV (reference sequence). CDR3 length: 18 amino acids. V lost 3 bases, J lost 0 bases, and 10 bases stayed unmatched. Sequencing was performed with immunoSEQ multiplex PCR; in TCRdb, only in-frame clones are kept and a portion is missing. The table records about 140,000 clones, around 77% of them present only once. The chain uses TRBV27 and TRBJ2-7; 11 bases line up with TRBD2. Sequenced here: PBMCs, sampled after 12 months of ibrutinib treatment. This clonotype was obtained from a human donor with chronic lymphocytic leukemia. The CDR3 reads CASSFSSGGPPSSYEQYF. CDR3 in DNA: TGTGCCAGCAGTTTCTCTAGCGGGGGGCCCCCGAGCTCCTACGAGCAGTACTTC.